The 18 T cell receptor beta chains below all came from one sample that was sequenced in a study of T cells in women clearing cervical HPV infection. The method was immunoSEQ multiplex PCR; TCRdb's version includes in-frame clones alone and lacks a portion of them. Its table lists roughly 48,000 clones. Sample: blood buffy coat. These receptors originate from a woman between 18 and 75 years old with a cervical HPV16 infection that either progressed to CIN3+ or cleared (not recorded which).

With regard to this clone: The read terminates 3 residues ahead of where the CDR3 ends, so the germline J gene completes it. This chain joins TRBV19 and TRBJ1-6; TRBD1 might be the D (5 bases). The germline V gene has CDR1 LNHDA and CDR2 SQIVND (reference sequence). The V and J ends lost 7 bases and 7 bases respectively, with 11 bases between them. The CDR3 loop spans 13 amino acids. Partial CDR3 DNA: TGTGCCAGTATGGGGGGGGGAAATTCACCC. Its protein is CASMGGGNSP. The whole CDR3 sequence reads CASMGGGNSPLHF. The full variable domain, in which reference TRBV19 and TRBJ1-6 provide the parts outside the CDR3, is DGGITQSPKYLFRKEGQNVTLSCEQNLNHDAMYWYRQDPGQGLRLIYYSQIVNDFQKGDIAEGYSVSREKKESFPLTVTSAQKNPTAFYLCASMGGGNSPLHFGNGTRLTVT.

Comment on this clone: The missing CDR3 end, 3 residues past where the read stops, is filled in from the germline J gene. The V and J genes are TRBV7-8 and TRBJ2-1; TRBD2 is a possible D gene (6 bases). The CDR3 consists of 18 residues. Trimming stripped 4 bases from V and 6 bases from J, with 25 bases between. Germline CDR1 reads SGHVS; CDR2 reads FQNEAQ. CDR3 residues: CASSSTPLAPLQTNEQFF. Partial CDR3 DNA: TGTGCCAGCAGCTCTACCCCACTAGCCCCCCTCCAAACCAATGAG.

Comments on this clone: The read halts 3 residues ahead of the CDR3 end, with the missing end drawn from the germline J gene. The chain uses TRBV20-1 and TRBJ2-7, with 11 positions matching TRBD2. The CDR3 sequence is 14 residues long. The V gene end was trimmed by 1 base and the J gene end by 6 bases; junction bases not matched to a gene: 5. Germline CDR1 and CDR2: DFQATT and SNEGSKA (reference sequence). The chain's CDR3 is CSARAATSGSEQYF. The CDR3 DNA, read in part, is TGCAGTGCTAGAGCCGCCACTAGCGGGAGCGAG.

As concerns this clone: The CDR3 extends 3 residues past the end of the read, so its final part is completed from the germline J gene. The chain links TRBV5-1 to TRBJ1-2; 9 bases align to TRBD1. The length of the CDR3 is 13 residues. With 5 bases clipped from V and 6 bases from J, the junction kept 5 bases outside the gene matches. The germline V gene has CDR1 SGHRS and CDR2 YFSETQ. This CDR3 reads CASRTGQGDGYTF. CDR3 bases read: TGCGCCAGCAGGACGGGACAGGGCGATGGC.

A note on this clone: Sequencing ends 3 residues short of the CDR3 end; the germline J gene provides the rest. The chain employs TRBV5-1 and TRBJ2-7; TRBD1 matches 8 bases. V trimming: 0 bases; J trimming: 3 bases; junction bases outside the gene matches: 5. Germline V gene data show CDR1 as SGHRS and CDR2 as YFSETQ. This CDR3 has 15 residues. The CDR3 sequence is CASSLATGANYEQYF. CDR3 DNA, as far as it was read: TGCGCCAGCAGCTTGGCGACAGGGGCGAACTACGAG.

A remark on this clone: The read finishes 3 residues shy of the CDR3 end, and the germline J gene is used to complete it. Other nucleotide sequences from this sample produce the same CDR3. The rearrangement uses TRBV10-3 and TRBJ2-5; possibly TRBD1 or TRBD2 for D (5 bases each). V lost 6 bases and J lost 1, with 18 bases in between. The CDR3 runs to 16 residues. Germline V lookup: CDR1 ENHRY, CDR2 SYGVKD. CDR3 sequence reads: CAIREGAGGPQETQYF. Incomplete CDR3 DNA: TGTGCCATCAGAGAAGGGGCAGGAGGACCCCAAGAGACC.

In the case of this clone: The CDR3 end is not reached by the read, which stops 3 residues before it; the germline J gene fills it in. This chain links TRBV2 with TRBJ1-5, with 11 bases that match TRBD1. Germline values: CDR1 SNHLY, CDR2 FYNNEI. After removal of 6 bases from V and 6 bases from J, the junction contained 7 bases not matched to a gene. The length of the CDR3 is 15 residues. CDR3 loop: CASSEDRGLAQPQHF. The part of the CDR3 DNA that was read is TGTGCCAGCAGCGAGGACAGGGGGCTCGCTCAGCCC.

With respect to this clone: From the germline J gene comes the end of the CDR3, since the read stops 3 residues before it. This chain uses TRBV11-2 with TRBJ2-1, with D maybe TRBD1 (6 bases). Germline V gene sequence: CDR1 SGHAT, CDR2 FQNNGV. The CDR3 runs to 14 residues. Deletions cut 1 base from V and 2 bases from J, with 6 bases between. The part of the CDR3 DNA that was read is TGTGCCAGCAGCTTAGCAGGGGCCTACAATGAG. Protein product: CASSLAGAYNE. The entire CDR3 is CASSLAGAYNEQFF.

With regard to this clone: Sequencing ends 3 residues short of the CDR3 end; the germline J gene provides the rest. The chain combines TRBV6-2 or TRBV6-3 with TRBJ2-3; TRBD2 matches at 9 bases. V lost 7 bases, J lost 1 base, and 9 bases stayed unmatched. The CDR3 loop spans 16 amino acids. Germline V gene sequence: CDR1 MNHEY, CDR2 SVGEGT. The CDR3 region is CASKSLTSGGTDTQYF. The sequenced CDR3 bases are TGTGCCAGCAAATCCTTGACTAGCGGCGGCACAGATACG.

To note about this clone: The CDR3 is cut off 3 residues early in the read; its end comes from the germline J gene. The V call is TRBV30, the J call TRBJ1-2; no clear D gene. Per germline, CDR1 GTSNPN and CDR2 SVGIG (reference sequence). This CDR3 comprises 12 residues. V shed 5 bases and J shed 4 bases, with 11 bases lying between them. CDR3 bases read: TGTGCCTGGTATAAGGGTACCTATGGC. This translates into CAWYKGTYG. The entire CDR3 sequence reads CAWYKGTYGYTF.

Regarding this clone: The CDR3 end is not reached by the read, which stops 3 residues before it; the germline J gene fills it in. J is TRBJ2-7 and V is TRBV20-1; TRBD1 aligns across 8 bases. Germline V gene lookup returns CDR1 DFQATT and CDR2 SNEGSKA (reference sequence). The CDR3 has 13 residues. V gave up 1 base and J gave up 2 bases; unmatched junction bases: 1. Partial CDR3 DNA: TGCAGTGCTAGAGTGGACAGGGCCTACGAG. This gives the protein CSARVDRAYE. From start to end, the CDR3 is CSARVDRAYEQYF.

Comment on this clone: The read ends 3 residues before the CDR3 terminus; that terminus is restored from the germline J gene. This sequence joins TRBV7-6 and TRBJ2-1, with 9 bases aligning to TRBD1. CDR1 is SGHVS, CDR2 FNYEAQ, per germline. J lost 9 bases, V lost 5 bases, and 14 bases had no gene match. The CDR3 length is 16 residues. The CDR3 loop is CASSKFAGTGSTEQFF. The CDR3 bases that were read are TGTGCCAGCAGCAAGTTTGCGGGGACAGGGTCTACTGAG.

Of note for this clone: With the read ending 3 residues before the CDR3 end, the germline J gene is used to fill in that end. This rearrangement joins TRBV5-1 to TRBJ2-5; 11 bases match TRBD2. This CDR3 has 18 amino acids. The V and J ends lost 1 base and 4 bases, in that order; junction bases with no gene match: 12. Germline CDR1 reads SGHRS; CDR2 reads YFSETQ. The CDR3 loop is CASSLSSGGARRGETQYF. CDR3 bases read: TGCGCCAGCAGCTTGAGTAGCGGGGGGGCCAGGAGGGGAGAGACC.

Regarding this clone: The read terminates 3 residues ahead of where the CDR3 ends, so the germline J gene completes it. The J gene is TRBJ2-7, the V gene TRBV11-2; 8 nucleotides line up with TRBD2. CDR3 size: 14 residues. CDR1 and CDR2 from the germline V gene are SGHAT and FQNNGV. Trimming at V came to 5 bases and at J to 1 base, leaving 4 bases not matched to a gene. The CDR3 is CASSPGGGSYEQYF. The sequenced CDR3 bases are TGTGCCAGCAGCCCGGGGGGGGGTTCCTACGAG.

The CDR3: CASCDVRGGNEQFF. The DNA read from the CDR3 is TGTGCCAGCTGCGACGTCAGGGGCGGGAATGAG. This chain links TRBV27 with TRBJ2-1, with D possibly being TRBD1 (6 bases). The sequenced fragment ends 3 residues before the CDR3 boundary, so the rest is inferred from the germline J gene. Germline V gene lookup returns CDR1 MNHEY and CDR2 SMNVEV (reference sequence). V shed 8 bases and J shed 7 bases, with 18 bases lying between them. The CDR3 has 14 amino acids.

Worth noting for this clone: With the read ending 3 residues before the CDR3 end, the germline J gene is used to fill in that end. This chain links TRBV15 with TRBJ1-4; 8 bases are shared with TRBD1. V was pared by 1 base and J by 9 bases, with 4 bases of the junction left unmatched. Germline CDR1 reads LNHNV; CDR2 reads YYDKDF (reference sequence). The CDR3 is 14 amino acids. Partial CDR3 DNA: TGTGCCACCAGCAGAGGAGGACAGGGCAAAAAA. This translates into CATSRGGQGKK. In full, the CDR3 is CATSRGGQGKKLFF.

A note on this clone: The read ends 3 residues before the CDR3 terminus; that terminus is restored from the germline J gene. This chain uses TRBV20-1 with TRBJ2-5, with a weak D call TRBD2 (6 bases). Trimming pared 6 bases from V and 3 bases from J, leaving 14 bases between. This CDR3 has 13 residues. Germline V gene lookup returns CDR1 DFQATT and CDR2 SNEGSKA (reference sequence). The CDR3 bases that were read are TGCAGTGCCCCATCGGGCGGGAAAGAGACC. Its protein is CSAPSGGKET. The full CDR3 reads CSAPSGGKETQYF.

On this clone: The observed sequence ends 3 residues before the CDR3 terminus, with the missing tail filled in from the germline J gene. The chain employs TRBV5-5 and TRBJ1-1; D uncertain. Trimming stripped 4 bases from V and 5 bases from J, with 6 bases between. Germline CDR1 and CDR2: SGHKS and YYEKEE (reference sequence). This CDR3 comprises 11 residues. CDR3 region: CASSLKTEAFF. CDR3 DNA (partial): TGTGCCAGCAGCCTAAAGACTGAA.